The clone carrying this T cell receptor beta chain was observed a single time. The antigen is undetermined. These data originate in a study of OX40 agonist ivuxolimab in advanced cancers. Study results and caveats: The antigens recognized by the expanded peripheral T cells, that is their antigen specificity, were not determined.

In germline, CDR1 is SQVTM, CDR2 ANQGSEA. The CDR3 length is 14 residues. Trimming took 4 bases from V and 4 from J, leaving 16 bases between them. Profiling relied on immunoSEQ multiplex PCR, and the TCRdb table lists in-frame clones only, not all of them. This sample yields over 35,000 clones, of which approximately 90% are seen a single time; roughly a third belongs to the top ten. The chain joins TRBV29-1 to TRBJ1-1, with D hard to call. The source of this sequence is an adult with an advanced solid tumor such as melanoma, head and neck, liver or kidney cancer. The sample was CD4+ or CD8+ T cells sorted from blood, taken in a trial of the OX40 agonist ivuxolimab. CDR3 residues: CSVAETPRGTEAFF. CDR3 DNA sequence: TGCAGCGTTGCGGAGACACCTCGGGGCACTGAAGCTTTCTTT.